This T cell receptor beta chain was sequenced for a study of blood T cell repertoires in COVID-19. Study details: Acute-phase and convalescent COVID-19 samples originated in the United States, Italy and Spain.

Generated by immunoSEQ multiplex PCR, the TCRdb table keeps only in-frame clones and is missing some. The table lists around 300,000 clones, around 88% of them singletons. CDR3 length: 18 residues. V shed 4 bases and J shed 9 bases, with 27 bases lying between them. Per the germline V gene, CDR1 is KGHDR and CDR2 is SFDVKD. The receptor was isolated from a man aged 25-45 years with active or convalescent COVID-19. Sequencing was performed on peripheral blood. The chain links TRBV24-1 to TRBJ2-1; D is possibly TRBD1 (5 bases). This chain's CDR3 is CATSDAQTWGLGLFEQFF. CDR3 in DNA: TGTGCCACCAGTGACGCCCAGACGTGGGGCTTGGGGCTGTTTGAGCAGTTCTTC.